These 13 T cell receptor beta chains originate from one sample sequenced in a study of beta chain features in type 1 diabetes. The study reverse transcribed the entire isolated RNA, so it sequenced expressed TCRB transcripts. The protocol was immunoSEQ multiplex PCR, while the TCRdb copy is restricted to in-frame clones and leaves out a portion. This sample has 400,000 to 600,000 clones, with roughly 31% found just once. Input material: naive CD4+ T cells from blood. The origin of the receptors is a man between 18 and 29 years old in good health.

V usage is TRBV29-1 and J usage is TRBJ1-1; weak D call: TRBD1 (5 bases). Trimming stripped 6 bases from V and 7 bases from J, with 15 bases between. The CDR3 sequence is 12 residues long. Germline lookup yields CDR1 SQVTM and CDR2 ANQGSEA. CDR3 sequence (DNA): TGCAGCGTGACCCGGGGCTCAGGTGAAGCTTTCTTT. Translating it yields CSVTRGSGEAFF.

This chain links TRBV7-9 with TRBJ2-1; D may be TRBD2 (6 bases). This CDR3 spans 16 amino acids. Germline CDR1 and CDR2: SEHNR and FQNEAQ (reference sequence). V was clipped by 5 bases and J by 6 bases, with 20 bases between them. The CDR3 region has the DNA TGTGCCAGCAGCCCCAGACTAAGCGGGTACCTCAATGAGCAGTTCTTC. This codes for CASSPRLSGYLNEQFF.

The V gene is TRBV5-4, the J gene TRBJ2-3, with D tentatively TRBD1 or TRBD2 (5 bases each). There are 14 residues in the CDR3. V lost 4 bases and J 12 bases, leaving 21 bases between the germline ends. Germline V lookup: CDR1 SGHNT, CDR2 YYREEE (reference sequence). CDR3 coding DNA: TGTGCCAGCAGCCTGGACACCGGGATAACCTACCAGTATTTT. Translated, it gives CASSLDTGITYQYF.

The chain couples TRBV4-3 to TRBJ2-6, with TRBD2 as a possible D gene (6 bases). Trimming took off 0 bases at V and 2 bases at J, with 11 bases between the two ends. Germline V gene data show CDR1 as LGHNA and CDR2 as YSLEER. The CDR3 consists of 17 residues. CDR3 region: CASSQDLPGAGANVLTF. In DNA form, the CDR3 reads TGCGCCAGCAGCCAAGATCTTCCGGGGGCTGGGGCCAACGTCCTGACTTTC.

The sample holds a few counts of this clone. The chain carries TRBV7-2 and TRBJ2-3; 7 positions agree with TRBD2. V shed 1 base, J shed 4 bases, and the junction held 2 bases outside the gene matches. The germline V gene encodes CDR1 SGHTA and CDR2 FQGNSA. This CDR3 region has 14 residues. This CDR3 reads CASSLGLAADTQYF. The CDR3 nucleotides read TGTGCCAGCAGCTTAGGTCTAGCGGCAGATACGCAGTATTTT. The full variable domain, its missing parts supplied by reference TRBV7-2 and TRBJ2-3, is GAGVSQSPSNKVTEKGKDVELRCDPISGHTALYWYRQSLGQGLEFLIYFQGNSAPDKSGLPSDRFSAERTGGSVSTLTIQRTQQEDSAVYLCASSLGLAADTQYFGPGTRLTVL.

Only a few counts were recorded for this clone. The V call is TRBV5-1, the J call TRBJ2-7; 7 bases are shared with TRBD1. V shed 4 bases and J 6 bases; nucleotides not matched to a gene: 4. Germline CDR1 SGHRS, CDR2 YFSETQ. The length of the CDR3 is 12 residues. The CDR3 coding sequence is TGCGCCAGCAGCGAGGACAGGTCCGAGCAGTACTTC. Translating it yields CASSEDRSEQYF.

This clone was seen a handful of times. This rearrangement joins TRBV7-9 to TRBJ2-7, with TRBD1 matching 9 bases. V lost 2 bases and J lost 4; bases outside the gene matches: 6. Germline-derived CDR1 and CDR2 are SEHNR and FQNEAQ (reference sequence). The CDR3 sequence is 15 residues long. The CDR3 DNA sequence: TGTGCCAGCAGCTTATTAGGGACAGGGTTGTACGAGCAGTACTTC. Its translation is CASSLLGTGLYEQYF.

Only a few counts were recorded for this clone. V and J are TRBV10-3 and TRBJ2-3, with unresolved D. The CDR3 extends over 14 amino acids. V was trimmed by 0 bases and J by 1 base, leaving 5 bases between them. Germline V lookup: CDR1 ENHRY, CDR2 SYGVKD. The CDR3 bases are TGTGCCATCAGTGAGTCCTACGGCACAGATACGCAGTATTTT. It is translated as CAISESYGTDTQYF.

This chain uses TRBV11-3 with TRBJ2-1; D is undetermined. V lost 5 bases and J 8 bases, leaving 13 bases between the germline ends. From germline, CDR1 is SGHNT and CDR2 YENEEA. The CDR3 covers 13 residues. CDR3 residues: CASSPPGADEQFF. CDR3 nucleotide sequence: TGTGCCAGCAGCCCCCCAGGTGCGGATGAGCAGTTCTTC.

This clone came up a few times. The rearrangement joins TRBV5-4 to TRBJ2-3; 11 nucleotides agree with TRBD2. V shed 3 bases, J shed 2 bases, and the junction held 5 bases outside the gene matches. Looked up from germline, CDR1 is SGHNT and CDR2 is YYREEE (reference sequence). The CDR3 is made up of 16 amino acids. The CDR3 DNA is TGTGCCAGCAGCTCACGACTAGCGGGAAACACAGATACGCAGTATTTT. Protein product: CASSSRLAGNTDTQYF.

This chain uses TRBV25-1 with TRBJ2-3; D uncertain. The CDR3 length is 14 residues. V dropped 2 bases and J dropped 1 base, with 7 bases sitting between them. Germline V lookup: CDR1 MGHDK, CDR2 SYGVNS. The CDR3 protein is CASSETSRTDTQYF. The CDR3, as DNA: TGTGCCAGCAGTGAAACCTCTCGCACAGATACGCAGTATTTT.

This sequence joins TRBV9 and TRBJ2-2; either TRBD1 or TRBD2 may fit D (5 bases each). Germline assignment: CDR1 SGDLS and CDR2 YYNGEE. V was cut by 3 bases and J by 5 bases, with 11 bases left in between. The CDR3 runs 14 residues. DNA of the CDR3: TGTGCCAGCAGCGCCGGGACGTCAACCGGGGAGCTGTTTTTT. The encoded protein is CASSAGTSTGELFF.

The J gene is TRBJ1-5, the V gene TRBV30; 8 bases line up with TRBD1. The V segment lost 1 base and the J segment 7 bases; nucleotides outside the gene matches: 3. Germline CDR1 and CDR2: GTSNPN and SVGIG (reference sequence). The CDR3 totals 13 residues. CDR3 sequence (DNA): TGTGCCTGGAGTGGACAGGGGTTGCAGCCCCAGCATTTT. It translates to CAWSGQGLQPQHF.